The present entry profiles one T cell receptor beta chain with its context. Authors' data handling: Amplification of reference gene primers was used by the study to estimate nucleated cell counts. Sequenced by immunoSEQ multiplex PCR; TCRdb stores in-frame clones only, minus some. V, J and clone size reflect that table, while D and trimming were determined from the DNA. In the table there are about 120,000 clones, 75% to 90% of which are singletons. CDR3 size: 14 residues. From germline, CDR1 is LNHDA and CDR2 SQIVND (reference sequence). V dropped 3 bases and J dropped 6; count of bases not matched to a gene: 3. The sample is drawn from a study of blood T cell repertoires in COVID-19. Study information: Acute and convalescent COVID-19 samples came from the United States, Italy and Spain. PBMCs, B-cell-depleted T cells, or T cells were the source of the cDNA or gDNA that made up the material.

This receptor was taken from a man in his sixties or seventies with active or convalescent COVID-19. This chain uses TRBV19 with TRBJ1-5; TRBD1 matches at 9 bases. The source material was peripheral blood. CDR3 amino acids: CASSMGDRAQPQHF. CDR3 in DNA: TGTGCCAGTAGTATGGGGGACAGGGCTCAGCCCCAGCATTTT.